The 23 T cell receptor beta chains below were found in one sample sequenced in a study of response to subunit inactivated influenza vaccine. TCRdb itself ran the RT-PCR reads through MiXCR, one entry per CDR3 protein. The sample carries more than 700,000 distinct CDR3 sequences, less than 25% recorded once. This material consisted of PBMCs from blood, taken 4 to 6 days after vaccination. The origin of the receptors is a man aged 50 to 59 who received an inactivated influenza vaccine.

This clonotype has a handful of counts. The chain carries TRBV7-2 and TRBJ2-3; 8 bases match TRBD2. The germline gives CDR1 SGHTA, CDR2 FQGNSA. The trim removed 9 bases at V and 4 bases at J, leaving 9 bases unmatched. The CDR3 contains 14 residues. CDR3 nucleotide sequence: TGTGCCAGTAAGAGCGGGAGTGGCGCAGATACGCAGTATTTT. Amino acid sequence: CASKSGSGADTQYF. The full variable domain, its missing parts supplied by reference TRBV7-2 and TRBJ2-3, is GAGVSQSPSNKVTEKGKDVELRCDPISGHTALYWYRQSLGQGLEFLIYFQGNSAPDKSGLPSDRFSAERTGGSVSTLTIQRTQQEDSAVYLCASKSGSGADTQYFGPGTRLTVL.

The gene calls are TRBV20-1 and TRBJ2-1, with 10 bases that match TRBD2. This CDR3 spans 15 amino acids. Germline values: CDR1 DFQATT, CDR2 SNEGSKA (reference sequence). J was trimmed by 8 bases and V by 3 bases; bases with no gene match: 10. Here the CDR3 DNA reads TGCAGTGCTAGTTCCGGGACTAGCGCTAGGGATGAGCAGTTCTTC. Its translation is CSASSGTSARDEQFF.

The genes are TRBV28 and TRBJ1-1, with 8 bases lining up with TRBD1. Trimming cost V 8 bases and J 5 bases; bases outside gene matches: 10. The CDR3 contains 14 residues. Germline V gene lookup returns CDR1 MDHEN and CDR2 SYDVKM. For the CDR3, the DNA is TGTGCCAGCGCGGGGGACAGGCGCCTGACTGAAGCTTTCTTT. Encoded protein: CASAGDRRLTEAFF. Full variable domain (outside the CDR3, taken from reference TRBV28 and TRBJ1-1): DVKVTQSSRYLVKRTGEKVFLECVQDMDHENMFWYRQDPGLGLRLIYFSYDVKMKEKGDIPEGYSVSREKKERFSLILESASTNQTSMYLCASAGDRRLTEAFFGQGTRLTVV.

CDR3 DNA sequence: TGTGCCAGCACCTTAGGGGAGAACTATGGCTACACCTTC. Amino acids: CASTLGENYGYTF. This rearrangement joins TRBV6-1 to TRBJ1-2; perhaps TRBD1 as D (5 bases). Trimming stripped 7 bases from V and 2 bases from J, with 11 bases between. CDR1 is MNHNS and CDR2 is SASEGT in the germline V gene. This CDR3 has 13 residues.

The chain recombines TRBV12-3 or TRBV12-4 with TRBJ1-2; D is uncertain. Trimming removed 4 bases at V and 5 bases at J, with 11 bases between. This CDR3 contains 13 residues. CDR3 nucleotide sequence: TGTGCCAGCAGTTCCCAACTCCTGTATGGCTACACCTTC. Its protein is CASSSQLLYGYTF.

The J gene is TRBJ1-5, the V gene TRBV28; D is ambiguous. The CDR3 contains 15 residues. The V and J ends lost 8 bases and 0 bases respectively, with 14 bases between them. Germline CDR1 and CDR2: MDHEN and SYDVKM. This CDR3 reads CASSGGSSSNQPQHF. The DNA for the CDR3 is TGTGCCAGCTCCGGTGGCAGTAGTAGCAATCAGCCCCAGCATTTT.

The J gene is TRBJ2-7, the V gene TRBV2, with TRBD2 matching 12 bases. The germline CDR1 and CDR2 sequences are SNHLY and FYNNEI. J gave up 3 bases and V 3 bases, and 3 bases lay outside the gene matches. This CDR3 is built from 15 residues. The CDR3: CASSDQGLAGYEQYF. CDR3 coding DNA: TGTGCCAGCAGTGACCAGGGACTAGCGGGCTACGAGCAGTACTTC.

This clonotype was seen once. V usage is TRBV12-3 or TRBV12-4 and J usage is TRBJ1-1; the D gene is possibly TRBD1 (5 bases). V dropped 3 bases and J dropped 10 bases, with 9 bases sitting between them. This CDR3 is built from 11 residues. This CDR3 is CASSFSGGAFF. DNA of the CDR3: TGTGCCAGCAGTTTTTCGGGGGGAGCTTTCTTT.

Only a few counts were recorded for this clonotype. The V gene is TRBV7-2, the J gene TRBJ2-1; 11 nucleotides line up with TRBD2. The V and J ends lost 4 bases and 6 bases, in that order; junction bases with no gene match: 5. This CDR3 region has 15 residues. In germline, CDR1 is SGHTA, CDR2 FQGNSA. The CDR3 bases are TGTGCCAGCAGCTCGGCCGGGACTAGCGGCAATGAGCAGTTCTTC. Its translation: CASSSAGTSGNEQFF.

This clonotype has just a few counts. The rearrangement uses TRBV9 and TRBJ2-2; 12 bases match TRBD2. V was pared by 0 bases and J by 2 bases, with 8 bases of the junction left unmatched. The CDR3 consists of 19 residues. Germline assignment: CDR1 SGDLS and CDR2 YYNGEE. This chain's CDR3 is CASSVAIGLAGLNTGELFF. DNA for the CDR3: TGTGCCAGCAGCGTAGCCATAGGACTAGCGGGACTAAACACCGGGGAGCTGTTTTTT.

This clonotype has only a few counts. V is TRBV28 and J is TRBJ2-1; D gene unclear. Germline assignment: CDR1 MDHEN and CDR2 SYDVKM. V was trimmed by 2 bases and J by 0 bases, leaving 5 bases between them. This CDR3 spans 14 amino acids. DNA of the CDR3: TGTGCCAGCAGTTTACCGACCTCCTACAATGAGCAGTTCTTC. Translated, it gives CASSLPTSYNEQFF.

This clonotype has more than one count but fewer than ten. The rearrangement uses TRBV4-2 and TRBJ2-7; perhaps TRBD2 as D (6 bases). V lost 0 bases to trimming and J lost 0 bases, with 15 bases between them. CDR1 and CDR2 (germline): LGHNA, YNFKEQ. The CDR3 has 17 residues. DNA of the CDR3: TGTGCCAGCAGCCAAGATGACGGCCGGGGGAACTCCTACGAGCAGTACTTC. It specifies CASSQDDGRGNSYEQYF.

The chain joins TRBV27 to TRBJ2-7; no firm D call. Trimming took off 1 base at V and 1 base at J, with 11 bases between the two ends. This CDR3 is 15 amino acids long. CDR1 and CDR2 (germline): MNHEY, SMNVEV (reference sequence). The CDR3 is CASSLWPSGSYEQYF. CDR3 DNA: TGTGCCAGCAGTTTATGGCCCTCAGGTTCCTACGAGCAGTACTTC.

The table lists this clonotype with a few counts. This chain joins TRBV27 and TRBJ2-7; perhaps D is TRBD1 or TRBD2 (5 bases each). This CDR3 contains 15 residues. Trimming cost V 0 bases and J 3 bases, with 12 bases left between them. Germline V gives CDR1 MNHEY, CDR2 SMNVEV (reference sequence). The CDR3 spells CASSLSGVKRYEQYF. Written as DNA, the CDR3 is TGTGCCAGCAGTTTATCGGGGGTTAAACGCTACGAGCAGTACTTC.

This clonotype was detected a few times. This chain connects TRBV10-1 to TRBJ1-2; no reliable D call. The V gene lost 4 bases and the J gene lost 1 base, with 7 bases spanning the gap. The CDR3 has 13 amino acids. From germline, CDR1 is WNHNN and CDR2 SYGVQD (reference sequence). The CDR3 loop reads CASSAGINYGYTF. The CDR3 region has the DNA TGCGCCAGCAGTGCAGGAATTAACTATGGCTACACCTTC.

This clonotype showed up just a few times. The chain has TRBV6-1 and TRBJ2-5, with TRBD1 as a possible D gene (6 bases). Looked up from germline, CDR1 is MNHNS and CDR2 is SASEGT. Trimming cost V 11 bases and J 5 bases, with 21 bases left between them. The CDR3 runs 14 residues. The CDR3 nucleotides read TGTGCCCGCTTTGGGCAGGGACAAAGGGAGACCCAGTACTTC. This sequence encodes CARFGQGQRETQYF.

The chain's CDR3 is CASSGGPSTGSYEQYF. The CDR3 DNA reads as TGCGCCAGCAGCGGGGGCCCGTCGACAGGTTCCTACGAGCAGTACTTC. The gene calls are TRBV5-1 and TRBJ2-7; TRBD1 might be the D (6 bases). The ends were cut back, 4 bases at V and 1 base at J, with 18 bases in the middle. In germline, CDR1 is SGHRS, CDR2 YFSETQ. CDR3 length: 16 amino acids.

The gene calls are TRBV27 and TRBJ2-5; 11 bases fit TRBD2. The CDR3 is 16 amino acids. V was pared by 6 bases and J by 1 base, with 7 bases of the junction left unmatched. CDR1 is MNHEY, CDR2 SMNVEV, per germline (reference sequence). Here the CDR3 DNA reads TGTGCCAGCAGGGGTGGGACTAGCGGTATCCAAGAGACCCAGTACTTC. Its protein product is CASRGGTSGIQETQYF.

This clonotype was picked up a small number of times. The chain uses TRBV10-2 and TRBJ1-1; tentatively, D is TRBD1 (5 bases). V was shortened by 9 bases and J by 4 bases, with 15 bases between the two germline ends. The length of the CDR3 is 13 residues. Looked up from germline, CDR1 is WSHSY and CDR2 is SAAADI. The CDR3, as DNA: TGCGCCAGTAGGACATCGGGAGGCACTGAAGCTTTCTTT. Encoded protein: CASRTSGGTEAFF.

The rearrangement joins TRBV12-3 or TRBV12-4 to TRBJ1-6; no reliable D call. This CDR3 comprises 13 residues. V was trimmed by 1 base and J by 9 bases, leaving 7 bases between them. The CDR3 loop is CASSLDAVSPLHF. In nucleotides, the CDR3 is TGTGCCAGCAGTTTAGACGCTGTTTCACCCCTCCACTTT.

The chain carries TRBV4-1 and TRBJ2-1; 8 nucleotides match TRBD1. Germline V gives CDR1 MGHRA, CDR2 YSYEKL. The ends lost 1 base at V and 4 bases at J; junction bases unmatched: 6. The CDR3 covers 16 residues. The DNA for the CDR3 is TGCGCCAGCAGCCAAGGAGTCGGACAGGGATACAATGAGCAGTTCTTC. Amino acids: CASSQGVGQGYNEQFF.

The genes are TRBV7-9 and TRBJ2-5, with TRBD1 matching 9 bases. V shed 5 bases, J shed 4 bases, and the junction held 8 bases outside the gene matches. Germline-derived CDR1 and CDR2 are SEHNR and FQNEAQ (reference sequence). The CDR3 loop spans 15 amino acids. As DNA, the CDR3 is TGTGCCAGCAGCCCCGGACAGGGGATGGGAGAGACCCAGTACTTC. This encodes CASSPGQGMGETQYF. Variable domain in full (rest from reference TRBV7-9 and TRBJ2-5): DTGVSQNPRHKITKRGQNVTFRCDPISEHNRLYWYRQTLGQGPEFLTYFQNEAQLEKSRLLSDRFSAERPKGSFSTLEIQRTEQGDSAMYLCASSPGQGMGETQYFGPGTRLLVL.

This clonotype came up a few times. The chain joins TRBV29-1 to TRBJ2-5; D unresolved. The germline V gene encodes CDR1 SQVTM and CDR2 ANQGSEA. The CDR3 contains 14 residues. The V end lost 0 bases, the J end lost 4 bases, and 12 bases lay between the germline ends. The CDR3 DNA reads as TGCAGCGTTGAAGAAGGGCTCAACGGAGAGACCCAGTACTTC. It encodes CSVEEGLNGETQYF.